The rows below give T cell receptor beta chains drawn from one sample of a study of technical replicates of blood from several donors. Data came from immunoSEQ multiplex PCR; TCRdb stores just in-frame clones and leaves some out. The top ten clones hold roughly 0.2% of a sample with 60,000 to 90,000 clones, approximately 96% of them seen once. The material sequenced was T cells isolated from PBMCs. Source of these receptors: a human donor in good health. CDR3s include the opening cysteine and the closing phenylalanine or tryptophan. The D gene is left open where the match is weak. Only part of the rows carry a size: once, few, many, or a class if the clone is expanded.

clone size	D gene	J gene	V gene	CDR3 protein	CDR3 DNA
-	-	TRBJ2-1	TRBV6-5	CASREQGNEQFF	TGTGCCAGCAGAGAACAGGGTAATGAGCAGTTCTTC
-	TRBD1	TRBJ1-1	TRBV5-1	CASSIAGTGGWGTEAFF	TGCGCCAGCAGCATTGCCGGGACAGGGGGTTGGGGCACTGAAGCTTTCTTT
-	-	TRBJ2-1	TRBV6-5	CASSATNNEQFF	TGTGCCAGCAGCGCGACTAACAATGAGCAGTTCTTC
-	-	TRBJ2-1	TRBV6-1	CASSEYRYNEQFF	TGTGCCAGCAGTGAATATCGCTACAATGAGCAGTTCTTC
-	TRBD1	TRBJ2-7	TRBV2	CASRAGGHEQYF	TGTGCCAGCAGGGCAGGGGGACACGAGCAGTACTTC
-	TRBD1	TRBJ1-5	TRBV5-1	CASSPGQGANQPQHF	TGCGCCAGCAGCCCGGGACAGGGTGCAAATCAGCCCCAGCATTTT
-	TRBD1	TRBJ2-7	TRBV4-1	CASSQEGGTGATYEQYF	TGCGCCAGCAGCCAAGAGGGAGGGACAGGGGCAACCTACGAGCAGTACTTC
-	-	TRBJ2-1	TRBV27	CASSLSISGQQFF	TGTGCCAGCAGTTTATCGATCTCAGGGCAGCAGTTCTTC
-	TRBD2	TRBJ2-7	TRBV30	CAVAGGLIDEQYF	TGTGCGGTAGCGGGGGGGCTGATCGACGAGCAGTACTTC
-	-	TRBJ1-2	TRBV13	CASSLNTPAFGYTF	TGTGCCAGCAGCTTAAATACACCCGCCTTCGGCTACACCTTC
-	-	TRBJ1-5	TRBV21-1	CASSKAPRDRPTAASNQPQHF	TGTGCCAGCAGCAAAGCGCCCCGGGACAGACCGACAGCAGCCAGCAATCAGCCCCAGCATTTT
-	TRBD1	TRBJ2-5	TRBV9	CASSATGTAQETQYF	TGTGCCAGCAGCGCGACCGGGACAGCACAAGAGACCCAGTACTTC
once	-	TRBJ1-2	TRBV7-9	CASSYVWGSLDYGYTF	TGTGCCAGCAGCTACGTATGGGGCTCTCTCGACTATGGCTACACCTTC
few	-	TRBJ1-2	TRBV15	CATSRDRSYGYTF	TGTGCCACCAGCAGAGATAGATCGTATGGCTACACCTTC
-	-	TRBJ1-1	TRBV19	CAAADGMGTEAFF	TGTGCGGCAGCGGATGGGATGGGGACTGAAGCTTTCTTT
-	TRBD1	TRBJ2-7	TRBV6-1	CASSPGQARDEQYF	TGTGCCAGCAGTCCGGGACAGGCTAGGGACGAGCAGTACTTC
-	-	TRBJ2-4	TRBV4-2	CASSQVSGGRNIQYF	TGTGCCAGCAGCCAAGTTTCGGGTGGGAGGAACATTCAGTACTTC
-	-	TRBJ1-1	TRBV9	CASSGETGAEAFF	TGTGCCAGCAGCGGAGAGACAGGTGCTGAAGCTTTCTTT
-	TRBD1	TRBJ1-5	TRBV6-5	CASRPTGDGNQPQHF	TGTGCCAGCAGGCCGACAGGGGACGGCAATCAGCCCCAGCATTTT
-	-	TRBJ2-7	TRBV29-1	CSVAGEIYEQYF	TGCAGCGTTGCTGGAGAGATATACGAGCAGTACTTC
-	-	TRBJ2-1	TRBV5-4	CASSLSDTSYNEQFF	TGTGCCAGCAGCTTGTCGGACACGTCCTACAATGAGCAGTTCTTC
-	-	TRBJ1-1	TRBV6-4	CASSDSGGQSEAFF	TGTGCCAGCAGTGACTCGGGAGGACAATCTGAAGCTTTCTTT
-	TRBD2	TRBJ2-1	TRBV15	CATSRVAGDYNEQFF	TGTGCCACCAGCAGGGTAGCGGGAGACTACAATGAGCAGTTCTTC
-	TRBD2	TRBJ2-3	TRBV5-1	CASSLLSGGTDTQYF	TGCGCCAGCAGCTTGTTGTCGGGAGGTACAGATACGCAGTATTTT
-	-	TRBJ1-5	TRBV4-1	CASSQDPRVGQPQHF	TGCGCCAGCAGCCAAGACCCCAGGGTCGGTCAGCCCCAGCATTTT
-	TRBD1	TRBJ1-1	TRBV6-1	CASVRTGMNTEAFF	TGTGCCAGCGTTAGGACAGGCATGAACACTGAAGCTTTCTTT
-	TRBD2	TRBJ2-3	TRBV7-8	CASSLSPGGLDTQYF	TGTGCCAGCAGCTTATCCCCGGGGGGTCTAGATACGCAGTATTTT
-	TRBD1	TRBJ1-4	TRBV11-2	CASTSLRQGVEKLFF	TGTGCCAGCACCTCCTTGCGACAGGGTGTTGAAAAACTGTTTTTT
-	-	TRBJ2-3	TRBV11-2	CASSRKGEQVMDTQYF	TGTGCCAGCAGCCGCAAGGGGGAGCAGGTAATGGATACGCAGTATTTT
-	-	TRBJ2-7	TRBV4-1	CASSQEVLDSNIGYEQYF	TGCGCCAGCAGCCAAGAAGTCCTCGACAGTAATATAGGGTACGAGCAGTACTTC
-	-	TRBJ1-2	TRBV4-1	CASSQERGKAGYGYTF	TGCGCCAGCAGCCAAGAACGGGGGAAGGCCGGCTATGGCTACACCTTC
-	-	TRBJ1-5	TRBV5-6	CASTRRQPQHF	TGTGCCAGCACTAGGCGTCAGCCCCAGCATTTT
-	-	TRBJ1-1	TRBV6-5	CASSTLEGGNTEAFF	TGTGCCAGCAGTACCCTGGAAGGGGGGAACACTGAAGCTTTCTTT
-	-	TRBJ1-1	TRBV7-9	CASSLGRGEAFF	TGTGCCAGCAGCTTAGGTCGGGGTGAAGCTTTCTTT
-	-	TRBJ2-5	TRBV27	CASSLWRGSQETQYF	TGTGCCAGCAGTTTATGGAGGGGTAGCCAAGAGACCCAGTACTTC
few	-	TRBJ1-1	TRBV7-9	CASSLEAGNFEAFF	TGTGCCAGCAGCTTAGAGGCGGGGAACTTTGAAGCTTTCTTT
once	-	TRBJ1-6	TRBV9	CASSVAGSPLHF	TGTGCCAGCAGCGTAGCGGGGTCACCCCTCCACTTT
-	-	TRBJ1-1	TRBV6-5	CASSYYGGPRSEAFF	TGTGCCAGCAGTTATTACGGGGGGCCAAGGTCTGAAGCTTTCTTT
-	-	TRBJ2-1	TRBV5-6	CASSGDTHHYNEQFF	TGTGCCAGCAGCGGGGACACCCACCACTACAATGAGCAGTTCTTC
-	TRBD1	TRBJ1-2	TRBV13	CASSSERDRDGYTF	TGTGCCAGCAGCTCAGAACGGGACAGGGATGGCTACACCTTC
-	-	TRBJ2-6	TRBV9	CASSVRQVIGPSGANVLTF	TGTGCCAGCAGCGTTCGACAGGTTATTGGGCCTTCTGGGGCCAACGTCCTGACTTTC
-	-	TRBJ2-5	TRBV5-1	CASGSSAQETQYF	TGCGCCAGCGGGTCAAGCGCACAAGAGACCCAGTACTTC
-	-	TRBJ2-1	TRBV7-6	CASSHAVFVEQFF	TGTGCCAGCAGCCATGCGGTGTTCGTTGAGCAGTTCTTC
-	-	TRBJ2-1	TRBV28	CASSLLERVDYNEQFF	TGTGCCAGCAGTTTATTGGAGCGGGTAGATTACAATGAGCAGTTCTTC
-	TRBD2	TRBJ2-1	TRBV9	CASSVVEMGLADNEQFF	TGTGCCAGCAGCGTAGTGGAAATGGGACTAGCGGACAATGAGCAGTTCTTC
-	-	TRBJ2-7	TRBV7-9	CASGNIQRKSYEQYF	TGTGCCAGCGGTAATATCCAGCGGAAATCCTACGAGCAGTACTTC
-	-	TRBJ1-5	TRBV19	CASRIREEGGQPQHF	TGTGCCAGCCGTATAAGGGAGGAGGGTGGCCAGCCCCAGCATTTT
-	TRBD1	TRBJ1-2	TRBV5-1	CASSPEPATGSYGYTF	TGCGCCAGCAGCCCTGAACCGGCGACAGGGTCGTATGGCTACACCTTC
-	-	TRBJ1-4	TRBV10-2	CASSDDRSRREKLFF	TGCGCCAGCAGTGACGACAGGTCGAGGAGAGAAAAACTGTTTTTT
-	-	TRBJ2-7	TRBV7-7	CASSPPGSYEQYF	TGTGCTAGCAGCCCGCCAGGATCCTACGAGCAGTACTTC
-	-	TRBJ2-1	TRBV13	CASSLGEGRNEQFF	TGTGCCAGCAGCTTAGGGGAGGGACGCAATGAGCAGTTCTTC
-	-	TRBJ2-2	TRBV6-5	CASRPTHTGELFF	TGTGCCAGCAGACCTACGCACACCGGGGAGCTGTTTTTT
once	-	TRBJ1-1	TRBV5-1	CASSPAGGSTEAFF	TGCGCCAGCAGCCCCGCCGGAGGGAGCACTGAAGCTTTCTTT
-	TRBD1	TRBJ1-3	TRBV5-5	CASSLVTGEPRNTIYF	TGTGCCAGCAGCTTGGTGACAGGGGAACCCAGAAACACCATATATTTT
-	-	TRBJ1-1	TRBV30	CAWRGGLNTEAFF	TGTGCCTGGAGGGGGGGGTTGAACACTGAAGCTTTCTTT
-	-	TRBJ1-2	TRBV5-1	CASSLDRALGYGYTF	TGCGCCAGCAGCTTGGACAGGGCCTTGGGGTATGGCTACACCTTC
-	-	TRBJ1-1	TRBV11-3	CASSAHREAEAFF	TGTGCCAGCAGCGCACACCGGGAGGCAGAAGCTTTCTTT
-	TRBD2	TRBJ2-2	TRBV19	CASSGTSGGPNTGELFF	TGTGCCAGTAGTGGGACTAGCGGGGGACCGAACACCGGGGAGCTGTTTTTT